This T cell receptor (beta chain) was retrieved from a study of OX40 agonist ivuxolimab in advanced cancers. Study summary: Partial responses were achieved by three patients, of whom one had hepatocellular carcinoma and two had cutaneous melanoma.

Germline values: CDR1 SGHTA, CDR2 FQGNSA. V gave up 1 base and J gave up 3 bases; unmatched junction bases: 7. The length of the CDR3 is 16 residues. Concerning this clone: What it recognizes is unknown.

The data were produced by immunoSEQ multiplex PCR, yet TCRdb's version contains in-frame clones alone and is incomplete. The table shows 25,000 to 40,000 clones, with approximately 84% occurring only once. Findings and limits, study-wide: Expanded peripheral T cell antigen specificity was not determined.

The chain employs TRBV7-2 and TRBJ2-7, with TRBD1 matching 9 bases. The sequence derives from an adult with an advanced solid tumor such as melanoma, head and neck, liver or kidney cancer. This material consisted of CD4+ or CD8+ T cells sorted from blood, taken in a trial of the OX40 agonist ivuxolimab. The CDR3: CASSLGGQGGSYEQYF. DNA of the CDR3: TGTGCCAGCAGCTTAGGGGGACAGGGAGGAAGCTACGAGCAGTACTTC.